This T cell receptor beta chain was found in a study of T cell responses to AZD1222 COVID-19 vaccine. Regarding this clone: The antigen remains unidentified.

The CDR3 length is 15 residues. Per the germline V gene, CDR1 is SGHTA and CDR2 is FQGNSA. Trimming pared 3 bases from V and 4 bases from J, leaving 14 bases between. Overall study findings and caveats: Reports say nearly half of spike-specific TCRs go after unmutated variant regions.

Here immunoSEQ multiplex PCR was the method, and the copy in TCRdb shows in-frame clones only, minus some. The sample has around 150,000 clones; approximately 88% are singletons. This receptor was identified in an adult in good health. The starting material was peripheral blood, obtained on day 0 of AZD1222 vaccination. The gene calls are TRBV7-2 and TRBJ2-3, with D perhaps TRBD2 (5 bases). CDR3: CASSLGLLGADTQYF. The DNA for the CDR3 is TGTGCCAGCAGCTTGGGCCTTTTGGGAGCAGATACGCAGTATTTT. The full variable domain, with the rest looked up from reference TRBV7-2 and TRBJ2-3, is GAGVSQSPSNKVTEKGKDVELRCDPISGHTALYWYRQSLGQGLEFLIYFQGNSAPDKSGLPSDRFSAERTGGSVSTLTIQRTQQEDSAVYLCASSLGLLGADTQYFGPGTRLTVL.